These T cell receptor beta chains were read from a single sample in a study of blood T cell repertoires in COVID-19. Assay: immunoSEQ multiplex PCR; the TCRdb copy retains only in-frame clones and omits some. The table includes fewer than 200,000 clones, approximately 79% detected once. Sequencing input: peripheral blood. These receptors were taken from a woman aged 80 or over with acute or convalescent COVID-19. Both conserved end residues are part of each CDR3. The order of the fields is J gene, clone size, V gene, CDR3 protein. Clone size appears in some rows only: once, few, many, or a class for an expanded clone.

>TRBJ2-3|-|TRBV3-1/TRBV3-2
CASSQDRFYGAGTDTQYF
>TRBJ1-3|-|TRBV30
CALDREGNTIYF
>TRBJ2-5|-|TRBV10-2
CASRGQGAIQETQYF
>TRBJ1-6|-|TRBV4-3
CASSQDLQTGRNSPLHF
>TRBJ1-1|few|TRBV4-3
CASSLHGAGTTEAFF
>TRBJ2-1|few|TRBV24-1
CATSLSPSHEQFF
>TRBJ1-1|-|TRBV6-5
CASSWDRVGTEAFF
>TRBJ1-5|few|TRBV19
CASSLQGNQPQHF
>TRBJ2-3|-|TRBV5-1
CASSSISTDTQYF
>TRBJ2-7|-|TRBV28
CASSLFGQGRSSEQYF
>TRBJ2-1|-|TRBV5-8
CASSLVGAGVDEQFF
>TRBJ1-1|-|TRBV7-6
CASSLRTEAEAFF
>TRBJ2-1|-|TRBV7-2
CASSLVGGHLNEQFF